Following are 22 T cell receptor beta chains from one sample sequenced in a study of cytomegalovirus exposure and HLA in healthy donors. Researchers ran the PCR with 60 Vbeta and 13 Jbeta primers. TCRdb keeps only in-frame clones here, not all; method: immunoSEQ multiplex PCR. The sample records some 130,000 clones, roughly 82% being singletons. Sequencing input: PBMCs. These TCRs come from a man aged 45-60 years in good health and CMV-seronegative.

This chain joins TRBV4-1 and TRBJ1-4; unclear D gene. This CDR3 has 15 amino acids. Trimming stripped 6 bases from V and 3 bases from J, with 14 bases between. CDR1 and CDR2 from the germline V gene are MGHRA and YSYEKL. CDR3 sequence reads: CASRFRLGANEKLFF. The CDR3 DNA follows: TGCGCCAGCAGATTTAGGTTGGGAGCTAATGAAAAACTGTTTTTT.

J is TRBJ1-1 and V is TRBV25-1; D call uncertain. Trimming removed 8 bases at V and 4 bases at J, with 14 bases between. The CDR3 contains 13 residues. CDR1 and CDR2 (germline): MGHDK, SYGVNS. Here the CDR3 reads CASALAVRTEAFF. DNA for the CDR3: TGTGCCAGCGCCCTCGCGGTTCGCACTGAAGCTTTCTTT.

The chain employs TRBV10-2 and TRBJ2-4, with D tentatively TRBD1 (5 bases). CDR3 length equals 15 residues. Between the trimmed V and J ends, which lost 8 bases and 0 bases, there was a span of 14 bases. From germline, CDR1 is WSHSY and CDR2 SAAADI. The CDR3 loop reads CASPDRPIAKNIQYF. CDR3 in DNA: TGCGCCAGCCCCGACAGACCTATAGCCAAAAACATTCAGTACTTC.

This sequence joins TRBV18 and TRBJ2-3; 11 bases are a match to TRBD2. Germline CDR1 is KGHSH and CDR2 is LQKENI. V gave up 8 bases and J gave up 2 bases; unmatched junction bases: 6. CDR3 length: 15 residues. The DNA of the CDR3 is TGTGCCAGCCGCACGACTAGCGGGGTCACAGATACGCAGTATTTT. Protein: CASRTTSGVTDTQYF.

This clone is medium-sized. This sequence joins TRBV6-1 and TRBJ2-7; 9 bases fit TRBD1. Germline CDR1 reads MNHNS; CDR2 reads SASEGT. V trimming: 4 bases; J trimming: 2 bases; junction bases outside the gene matches: 6. The CDR3 runs 15 residues. CDR3 residues: CASSAGQGWTYEQYF. The CDR3 region has the DNA TGTGCCAGCAGTGCGGGACAGGGATGGACCTACGAGCAGTACTTC.

CDR3 DNA: TGTGCCAGCAGCCCGGAGGGGACCTTTTACGGACAGTACTTC. It yields the protein CASSPEGTFYGQYF. The V gene is TRBV7-2, the J gene TRBJ2-7, with D tentatively TRBD2 (6 bases). The CDR3 spans 14 residues. V was trimmed by 5 bases and J by 10 bases, leaving 21 bases between them. Per the germline V gene, CDR1 is SGHTA and CDR2 is FQGNSA.

The rearrangement joins TRBV4-3 to TRBJ1-4; 8 positions match TRBD1. The J segment lost 7 bases and the V segment lost 4 bases, leaving 20 bases of the junction unmatched. The CDR3 is made up of 19 amino acids. CDR1 LGHNA and CDR2 YSLEER come from the germline V gene. Here the CDR3 DNA reads TGCGCCAGCAGCCCCCCCGGCGGACAGGGATCTTCGGGGAGTGAAAAACTGTTTTTT. Its translation is CASSPPGGQGSSGSEKLFF.

The chain is built from TRBV5-1 and TRBJ1-1; D is possibly TRBD1 (5 bases). Germline V gene sequence: CDR1 SGHRS, CDR2 YFSETQ. V lost 3 bases and J lost 1, with 10 bases in between. The CDR3 contains 14 residues. CDR3 amino acids: CASSSRAENTEAFF. The CDR3 DNA sequence: TGCGCCAGCAGCTCCAGGGCCGAGAACACTGAAGCTTTCTTT.

The V call is TRBV29-1, the J call TRBJ2-1; TRBD1 matches 7 bases. This CDR3 has 15 amino acids. The V gene end was trimmed by 7 bases and the J gene end by 4 bases; junction bases not matched to a gene: 13. From germline, CDR1 is SQVTM and CDR2 ANQGSEA. The CDR3 region is CSAKIGTAAYNEQFF. For the CDR3, the DNA is TGCAGCGCCAAAATTGGGACAGCGGCTTACAATGAGCAGTTCTTC.

V gene TRBV13 combines with J gene TRBJ2-7, with 10 bases identical to TRBD2. Unmatched junction bases numbered 2, after V lost 1 base and J lost 5 bases. Germline CDR1 PRHDT, CDR2 FYEKMQ (reference sequence). The CDR3 consists of 14 residues. The CDR3 coding sequence is TGTGCCAGCAGCTTAGAGCGGGGGGGCAACGAGCAGTACTTC. It encodes CASSLERGGNEQYF.

The chain links TRBV5-1 to TRBJ1-2, with 8 bases fitting TRBD1. V shed 4 bases, J shed 7 bases, and the junction held 3 bases outside the gene matches. CDR1 is SGHRS and CDR2 is YFSETQ in the germline V gene. The length of the CDR3 is 12 residues. The CDR3 protein is CASSVDRGGYTF. Here the CDR3 DNA reads TGCGCCAGCAGCGTCGACAGGGGTGGCTACACCTTC.

The rearrangement uses TRBV30 and TRBJ1-2; 9 nucleotides agree with TRBD1. J was trimmed by 4 bases and V by 2 bases; bases with no gene match: 11. Per the germline V gene, CDR1 is GTSNPN and CDR2 is SVGIG (reference sequence). This CDR3 region has 16 residues. The DNA of the CDR3 is TGTGCCTGGAGTATTTCCGGGACAGGGAGCACCTATGGCTACACCTTC. Amino acid sequence: CAWSISGTGSTYGYTF.

This chain joins TRBV30 and TRBJ2-7; D ambiguous. V was clipped by 5 bases and J by 0 bases, with 11 bases between them. Germline V gives CDR1 GTSNPN, CDR2 SVGIG (reference sequence). The CDR3 sequence is 13 residues long. CDR3 sequence (DNA): TGTGCCTGGGAAAGAGCCGTCTCCTACGAGCAGTACTTC. Translated, it gives CAWERAVSYEQYF.

The chain recombines TRBV7-8 with TRBJ2-1; tentative D call: TRBD1 (6 bases). The CDR3 length is 14 residues. Germline loops: CDR1 SGHVS, CDR2 FQNEAQ. Trimming stripped 0 bases from V and 8 bases from J, with 11 bases between. The CDR3 here is CASSLATGFHEQFF. CDR3 in DNA: TGTGCCAGCAGCTTAGCTACAGGGTTCCATGAGCAGTTCTTC.

This clone was seen only a few times. This chain joins TRBV19 and TRBJ1-3; tentatively, D is TRBD1 (6 bases). V was shortened by 8 bases and J by 4 bases, with 12 bases between the two germline ends. The germline V gene encodes CDR1 LNHDA and CDR2 SQIVND (reference sequence). CDR3 size: 13 residues. In DNA form, the CDR3 reads TGTGCCAGTCGGACAGTTGCCGGAAACACCATATATTTT. It specifies CASRTVAGNTIYF.

This clone has a single count. This chain connects TRBV5-1 to TRBJ1-1; D possibly corresponds to TRBD1 (6 bases). CDR3 length equals 16 residues. Germline V CDR1 and CDR2: SGHRS, YFSETQ. V lost 4 bases and J 1 base, leaving 17 bases between the germline ends. The chain's CDR3 is CASSPTPGHPNTEAFF. Here the CDR3 DNA reads TGCGCCAGCAGCCCGACCCCGGGACATCCGAACACTGAAGCTTTCTTT.

The chain is built from TRBV7-9 and TRBJ1-3; D is unclear. The CDR3 extends over 18 amino acids. V lost 4 bases, J lost 0 bases, and 19 bases lay in between. From germline, CDR1 is SEHNR and CDR2 FQNEAQ (reference sequence). The CDR3 sequence: CASSSPREVGGSGNTIYF. The CDR3 DNA reads as TGTGCCAGCAGCTCCCCACGGGAGGTTGGAGGCTCTGGAAACACCATATATTTT.

V gene TRBV6-5 combines with J gene TRBJ1-5, with 7 bases lining up with TRBD1. The CDR3 loop spans 15 amino acids. After removal of 4 bases from V and 3 bases from J, the junction contained 6 bases not matched to a gene. CDR1 and CDR2 from the germline V gene are MNHEY and SVGAGI. The CDR3 sequence: CASSSGTANNQPQHF. The CDR3 DNA sequence: TGTGCCAGCAGTTCAGGGACAGCGAACAATCAGCCCCAGCATTTT.

Only a few counts were recorded for this clone. The chain links TRBV11-2 to TRBJ1-1, with a weak D call TRBD1 (5 bases). CDR1 and CDR2 (germline): SGHAT, FQNNGV. This CDR3 contains 13 residues. V shed 4 bases and J shed 6 bases, with 12 bases lying between them. CDR3 nucleotides: TGTGCCAGCAGCTCGTTGGGGGAGGCTGAAGCTTTCTTT. This sequence encodes CASSSLGEAEAFF.

The chain is built from TRBV14 and TRBJ2-5; TRBD1 matches at 8 bases. The CDR3 totals 16 residues. Trimming at V came to 4 bases and at J to 1 base, leaving 8 bases not matched to a gene. Germline assignment: CDR1 SGHDN and CDR2 FVKESK. CDR3 sequence: CASSLRTGLVQETQYF. The CDR3 DNA sequence: TGTGCCAGCAGCCTCAGGACAGGGCTCGTCCAAGAGACCCAGTACTTC. Full variable domain (remainder filled in from reference TRBV14 and TRBJ2-5): EAGVTQFPSHSVIEKGQTVTLRCDPISGHDNLYWYRRVMGKEIKFLLHFVKESKQDESGMPNNRFLAERTGGTYSTLKVQPAELEDSGVYFCASSLRTGLVQETQYFGPGTRLLVL.

Notes on this clone: Other DNA sequences of this sample code for an identical CDR3. V and J are TRBV30 and TRBJ1-4, with unresolved D. Trimming stripped 0 bases from V and 7 bases from J, with 6 bases between. Germline V lookup: CDR1 GTSNPN, CDR2 SVGIG (reference sequence). The CDR3 spans 12 residues. CDR3 protein: CAWSVLGEKLFF. For the CDR3, the DNA is TGTGCCTGGAGTGTACTCGGTGAAAAACTGTTTTTT.

This sequence joins TRBV19 and TRBJ1-2; TRBD1 matches at 9 bases. In germline, CDR1 is LNHDA, CDR2 SQIVND (reference sequence). The length of the CDR3 is 14 residues. Trimming took 3 bases from V and 7 from J; bases not matched to a gene: 6. DNA for the CDR3: TGTGCCAGTAGTATGATGGACAGGGGAGGTGGCTACACCTTC. It is translated as CASSMMDRGGGYTF.